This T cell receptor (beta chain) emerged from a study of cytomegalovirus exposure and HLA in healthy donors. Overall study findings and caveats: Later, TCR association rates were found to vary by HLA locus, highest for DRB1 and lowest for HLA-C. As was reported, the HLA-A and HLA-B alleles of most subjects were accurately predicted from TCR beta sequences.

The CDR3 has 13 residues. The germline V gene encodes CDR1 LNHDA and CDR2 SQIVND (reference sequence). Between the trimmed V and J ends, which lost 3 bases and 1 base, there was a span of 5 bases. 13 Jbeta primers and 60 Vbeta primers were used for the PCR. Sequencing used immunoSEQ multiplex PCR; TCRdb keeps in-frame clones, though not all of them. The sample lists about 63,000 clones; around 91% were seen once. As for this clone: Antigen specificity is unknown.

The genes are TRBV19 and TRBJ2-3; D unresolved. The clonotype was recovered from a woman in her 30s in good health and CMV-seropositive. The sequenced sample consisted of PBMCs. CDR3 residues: CASSIRGTDTQYF. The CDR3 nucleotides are TGTGCCAGTAGTATTCGGGGCACAGATACGCAGTATTTT.